Presented here are 22 T cell receptor beta chains from one specimen sequenced in a study of blood T cell repertoires in COVID-19. Assay: immunoSEQ multiplex PCR; the TCRdb copy retains only in-frame clones and omits some. The data contain 130,000 to 150,000 clones, approximately 89% of them singletons. The sequenced sample consisted of peripheral blood. The origin of the receptors is a human donor in a cohort sampled during active COVID-19.

In DNA form, the CDR3 reads TGTGCCAGCAGCTGGGGCCAGCACACCGGGGAGCTGTTTTTT. This encodes CASSWGQHTGELFF. This chain connects TRBV7-9 to TRBJ2-2, with D possibly TRBD1 on 5 matching bases. From germline, CDR1 is SEHNR and CDR2 FQNEAQ (reference sequence). Trimming pared 4 bases from V and 3 bases from J, leaving 9 bases between. CDR3 size: 14 residues.

As regards this clone: One end of the junction varies from germline; a read error may be responsible. This rearrangement joins TRBV9 to TRBJ2-1, with 11 bases aligning to TRBD2. Germline loops: CDR1 SGDLS, CDR2 YYNGEE. This CDR3 spans 17 amino acids. The CDR3 nucleotides are TGTGCCAGCAGCGTATTTAGCGGGGGGGCCGTCTACGATGAGCAGTTCTTC. The encoded protein is CASSVFSGGAVYDEQFF.

This rearrangement joins TRBV4-2 to TRBJ2-2, with 9 positions matching TRBD2. The CDR3 covers 16 residues. Germline trimming cut 3 bases from V and 3 bases from J; bases unmatched to any gene: 5. Germline CDR1 LGHNA, CDR2 YNFKEQ. CDR3 bases: TGTGCCAGCAGCCAGAAGACTAGCGGATACACCGGGGAGCTGTTTTTT. It specifies CASSQKTSGYTGELFF.

J is TRBJ2-1 and V is TRBV5-1, with TRBD2 matching over 10 bases. Germline values: CDR1 SGHRS, CDR2 YFSETQ. CDR3 length equals 16 residues. V was clipped by 0 bases and J by 6 bases; unmatched bases: 6. This CDR3 reads CASSLELAGVSNEQFF. CDR3 coding DNA: TGCGCCAGCAGCTTGGAGCTAGCGGGGGTCTCCAATGAGCAGTTCTTC.

This clone was seen only once. J is TRBJ1-2 and V is TRBV5-1, with 9 bases matching TRBD1. CDR1 and CDR2 (germline): SGHRS, YFSETQ. The CDR3 is 14 residues long. V dropped 0 bases and J dropped 6; count of bases not matched to a gene: 3. CDR3 sequence: CASSLEQGADGYTF. CDR3 sequence (DNA): TGCGCCAGCAGCTTGGAACAGGGGGCTGATGGCTACACCTTC.

V gene TRBV19 combines with J gene TRBJ2-1; 9 bases are shared with TRBD2. Germline loops: CDR1 LNHDA, CDR2 SQIVND (reference sequence). The CDR3 spans 15 residues. J was trimmed by 9 bases and V by 5 bases; bases with no gene match: 11. As DNA, the CDR3 is TGTGCCAGTAGTTGGAGGGCGGGGGGGCACGGTGAGCAGTTCTTC. This sequence encodes CASSWRAGGHGEQFF.

This chain connects TRBV10-3 to TRBJ2-5, with TRBD2 matching 10 bases. The CDR3 is 16 residues long. The trim removed 4 bases at V and 1 base at J, leaving 6 bases unmatched. CDR1 and CDR2 (germline): ENHRY, SYGVKD. The DNA for the CDR3 is TGTGCCATCAGTGCGGCTAGCGGGGGAGCCCAAGAGACCCAGTACTTC. Its protein product is CAISAASGGAQETQYF.

The rearrangement uses TRBV19 and TRBJ2-5, with D possibly being TRBD1 (5 bases). The V gene lost 5 bases and the J gene lost 1 base, with 11 bases spanning the gap. The CDR3 has 14 amino acids. The germline CDR1 and CDR2 sequences are LNHDA and SQIVND (reference sequence). The CDR3 region has the DNA TGTGCCAGTAGTGTACGACAGACCCAAGAGACCCAGTACTTC. It translates to CASSVRQTQETQYF.

As concerns this clone: The junction differs from germline at one of its ends, possibly a read error. V usage is TRBV7-7 and J usage is TRBJ2-7; D perhaps matches TRBD1 (6 bases). The CDR3 runs 15 residues. The germline CDR1 and CDR2 sequences are SSHAT and FNYEAQ (reference sequence). The CDR3 bases are TGTGCTAGCAGCAAAGAGTCGGGACAAAACTACGAGCAGTACTTC. Residues: CASSKESGQNYEQYF.

This clone was detected only a few times. CDR3 nucleotides: TGCGCCAGCAGCTTGGTGGGCTATGGAAACACCATATATTTT. This translates into CASSLVGYGNTIYF. The chain combines TRBV5-1 with TRBJ1-3; D remains unclear. Trimming left V 0 bases short and J 3 bases short, with 7 bases between. Germline assignment: CDR1 SGHRS and CDR2 YFSETQ. This CDR3 is 14 amino acids long. The full variable domain, with the rest looked up from reference TRBV5-1 and TRBJ1-3, is KAGVTQTPRYLIKTRGQQVTLSCSPISGHRSVSWYQQTPGQGLQFLFEYFSETQRNKGNFPGRFSGRQFSNSRSEMNVSTLELGDSALYLCASSLVGYGNTIYFGEGSWLTVV.

The chain links TRBV15 to TRBJ2-3, with 12 bases fitting TRBD2. The germline V gene encodes CDR1 LNHNV and CDR2 YYDKDF (reference sequence). The trim removed 5 bases at V and 2 bases at J, leaving 5 bases unmatched. The CDR3 length is 16 residues. The DNA for the CDR3 is TGTGCCACCAGCTCGGGACTAGCGGGCTTCACAGATACGCAGTATTTT. Translating it yields CATSSGLAGFTDTQYF.

The rearrangement uses TRBV7-8 and TRBJ1-6; TRBD1 agrees at 7 bases. The CDR3 extends over 13 amino acids. The junction had 9 bases not matched to a gene; V was cut back by 5 bases and J by 14 bases. CDR1 and CDR2 (germline): SGHVS, FQNEAQ. The CDR3: CASSTGPQGALHF. In nucleotides, the CDR3 is TGTGCCAGCAGCACGGGACCCCAGGGGGCCCTCCACTTT.

The gene calls are TRBV6-1 and TRBJ1-4; 7 bases map to TRBD1. CDR1 is MNHNS, CDR2 SASEGT, per germline. CDR3 length equals 17 residues. V trimming: 4 bases; J trimming: 0 bases; junction bases outside the gene matches: 8. The CDR3 loop reads CASSGNRGFTTNEKLFF. CDR3 coding DNA: TGTGCCAGCAGTGGGAACAGGGGCTTCACAACTAATGAAAAACTGTTTTTT.

The chain is built from TRBV19 and TRBJ1-3; D perhaps matches TRBD1 (5 bases). Trimming cost V 11 bases and J 2 bases, with 10 bases left between them. The CDR3 runs to 12 residues. CDR1 is LNHDA, CDR2 SQIVND, per germline (reference sequence). CDR3 DNA sequence: TGTGCCGGATCAGGGCCTGGAAACACCATATATTTT. Residues: CAGSGPGNTIYF. The variable domain in full, completed from reference TRBV19 and TRBJ1-3, reads DGGITQSPKYLFRKEGQNVTLSCEQNLNHDAMYWYRQDPGQGLRLIYYSQIVNDFQKGDIAEGYSVSREKKESFPLTVTSAQKNPTAFYLCAGSGPGNTIYFGEGSWLTVV.

The chain uses TRBV2 and TRBJ2-7, with 8 bases lining up with TRBD1. Unmatched junction bases numbered 14, after V lost 2 bases and J lost 2 bases. Germline V CDR1 and CDR2: SNHLY, FYNNEI. This CDR3 comprises 18 residues. The CDR3 DNA reads as TGTGCCAGCAGTGAAAGGGCCCCTGCGACAGGGGTGGCCTACGAGCAGTACTTC. Translating gives CASSERAPATGVAYEQYF.

DNA of the CDR3: TGTGCCAGCAGCTTAGAAGGGGTATCCTACGAGCAGTACTTC. Translated, it gives CASSLEGVSYEQYF. The chain combines TRBV11-2 with TRBJ2-7; maybe TRBD1 (5 bases). Trimming cost V 0 bases and J 1 base, with 7 bases left between them. There are 14 residues in the CDR3. Per the germline V gene, CDR1 is SGHAT and CDR2 is FQNNGV.

This clone appeared once. V is TRBV18 and J is TRBJ2-7, with a weak D call TRBD2 (5 bases). This CDR3 contains 15 residues. The V end lost 6 bases, the J end lost 2 bases, and 17 bases lay between the germline ends. The germline gives CDR1 KGHSH, CDR2 LQKENI. This CDR3 is CASSLGTGETYEQYF. The CDR3 region has the DNA TGTGCCAGCTCCCTCGGTACTGGGGAGACCTACGAGCAGTACTTC.

V usage is TRBV7-9 and J usage is TRBJ1-4; D is uncertain. The V gene lost 2 bases and the J gene lost 4 bases, with 8 bases spanning the gap. The germline gives CDR1 SEHNR, CDR2 FQNEAQ (reference sequence). The CDR3 spans 14 residues. DNA for the CDR3: TGTGCCAGCAGCTTAAGGCGGAATAATGAAAAACTGTTTTTT. It specifies CASSLRRNNEKLFF.

The V gene is TRBV6-2 or TRBV6-3, the J gene TRBJ2-1; TRBD2 matches 11 bases. The CDR3 spans 16 residues. Germline loops: CDR1 MNHEY, CDR2 SVGEGT. Unmatched junction bases numbered 15, after V lost 5 bases and J lost 12 bases. CDR3 sequence: CASSPFASGGSEGQFF. CDR3 sequence (DNA): TGTGCCAGCAGTCCCTTCGCTAGCGGGGGGTCCGAAGGGCAGTTCTTC.

The rearrangement uses TRBV5-5 and TRBJ1-1; D is uncertain. CDR3 length: 14 amino acids. V shed 6 bases and J shed 0 bases, with 12 bases lying between them. The V gene's germline CDR1 is SGHKS and CDR2 YYEKEE (reference sequence). The CDR3 nucleotides are TGTGCCAGCACCTTCTGGCTTTTGAACACTGAAGCTTTCTTT. This encodes CASTFWLLNTEAFF.

This clone has more than one count but fewer than ten. The chain recombines TRBV27 with TRBJ1-5; D may be TRBD1 (5 bases). Per the germline V gene, CDR1 is MNHEY and CDR2 is SMNVEV (reference sequence). V was trimmed by 2 bases and J by 0 bases, leaving 5 bases between them. CDR3 length equals 14 residues. This CDR3 is CASSLRGSNQPQHF. CDR3 bases: TGTGCCAGCAGTTTAAGGGGTAGCAATCAGCCCCAGCATTTT.

This clone was counted only a few times. The chain combines TRBV27 with TRBJ2-7, with D maybe TRBD1 (6 bases). The germline V and J ends were trimmed by 8 bases and 2 bases, with 19 bases remaining between them. The CDR3 consists of 15 residues. CDR1 and CDR2 from the germline V gene are MNHEY and SMNVEV (reference sequence). DNA of the CDR3: TGTGCCAGCGCCCCTGACCCGGGACAAACCTACGAGCAGTACTTC. Translated: CASAPDPGQTYEQYF.